The clone carrying this TCR beta chain was found once. V was clipped by 6 bases and J by 0 bases, with 9 bases between them. CDR1 and CDR2 (germline): SGHTA, FQGNSA. The CDR3 runs 15 residues. These data come from a study of blood T cell repertoires in COVID-19. Study context: Samples came from the United States, Italy and Spain, spanning acute and convalescent COVID-19. T cells, B-cell-depleted T cells, or PBMCs provided the cDNA or gDNA that served as material.

In the source study's methods: Nucleated cell number was recorded as an estimate derived from reference gene primer amplification. TCRdb's table, derived via immunoSEQ multiplex PCR, lists solely in-frame clones and lacks some. From that table come the V and J calls and clone size; the DNA was used to work out D and trimming. The sample lists about 50,000 clones; roughly 90% were seen once. This clonotype originated in a human donor in a cohort sampled during active COVID-19. The sequencing input was peripheral blood. The gene calls are TRBV7-2 and TRBJ2-6, with no clear D. The CDR3 DNA reads TGTGCCAGCAGTTCCTTTCTCTCTGGGGCCAACGTCCTGACTTTC. This codes for CASSSFLSGANVLTF.